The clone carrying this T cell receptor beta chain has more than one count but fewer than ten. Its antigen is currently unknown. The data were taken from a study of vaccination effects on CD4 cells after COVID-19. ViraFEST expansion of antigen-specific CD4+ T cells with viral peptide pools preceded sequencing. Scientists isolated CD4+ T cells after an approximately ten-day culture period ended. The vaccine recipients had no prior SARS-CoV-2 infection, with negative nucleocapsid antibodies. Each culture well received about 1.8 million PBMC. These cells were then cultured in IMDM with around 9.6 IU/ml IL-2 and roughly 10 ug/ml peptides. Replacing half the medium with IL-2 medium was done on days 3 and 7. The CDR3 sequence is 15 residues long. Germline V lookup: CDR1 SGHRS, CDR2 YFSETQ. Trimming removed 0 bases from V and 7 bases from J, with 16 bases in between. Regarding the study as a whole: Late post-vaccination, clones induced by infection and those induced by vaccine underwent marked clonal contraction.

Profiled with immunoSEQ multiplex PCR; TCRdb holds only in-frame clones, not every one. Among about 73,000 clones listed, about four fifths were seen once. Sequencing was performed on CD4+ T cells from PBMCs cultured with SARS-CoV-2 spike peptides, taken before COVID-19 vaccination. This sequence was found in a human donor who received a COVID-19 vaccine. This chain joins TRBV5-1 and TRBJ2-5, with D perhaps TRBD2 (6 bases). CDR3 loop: CASSLGQPPGGTQYF. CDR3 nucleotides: TGCGCCAGCAGCTTGGGACAGCCTCCCGGGGGGACCCAGTACTTC.